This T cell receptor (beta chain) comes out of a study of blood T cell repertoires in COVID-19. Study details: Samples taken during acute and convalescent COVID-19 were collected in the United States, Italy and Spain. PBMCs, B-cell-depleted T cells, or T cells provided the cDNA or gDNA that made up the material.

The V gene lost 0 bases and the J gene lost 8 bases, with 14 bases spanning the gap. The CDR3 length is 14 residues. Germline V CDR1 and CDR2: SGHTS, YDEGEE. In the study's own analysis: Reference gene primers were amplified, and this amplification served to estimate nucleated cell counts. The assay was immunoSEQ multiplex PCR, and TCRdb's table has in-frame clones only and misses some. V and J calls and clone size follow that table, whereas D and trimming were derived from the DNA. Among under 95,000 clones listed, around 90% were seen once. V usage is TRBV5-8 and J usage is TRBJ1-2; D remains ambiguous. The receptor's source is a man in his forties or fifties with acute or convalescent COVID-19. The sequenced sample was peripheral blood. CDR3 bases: TGTGCCAGCAGCTTGGTGGTTATGGGCTTCGGCTACACCTTC. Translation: CASSLVVMGFGYTF.